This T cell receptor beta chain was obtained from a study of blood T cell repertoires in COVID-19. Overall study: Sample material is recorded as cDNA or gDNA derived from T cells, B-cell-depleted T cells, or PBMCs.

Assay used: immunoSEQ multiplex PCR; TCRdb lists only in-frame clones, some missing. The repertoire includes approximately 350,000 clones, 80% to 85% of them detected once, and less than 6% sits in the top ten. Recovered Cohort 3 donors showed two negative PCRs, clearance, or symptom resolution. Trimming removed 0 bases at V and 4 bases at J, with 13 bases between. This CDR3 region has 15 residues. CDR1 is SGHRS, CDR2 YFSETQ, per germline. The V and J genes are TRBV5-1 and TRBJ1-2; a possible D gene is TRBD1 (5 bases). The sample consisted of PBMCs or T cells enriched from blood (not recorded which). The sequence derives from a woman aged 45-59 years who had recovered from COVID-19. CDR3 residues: CASSLELAGPYGYTF. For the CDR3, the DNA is TGCGCCAGCAGCTTGGAGTTGGCGGGGCCCTATGGCTACACCTTC.